The 5 T cell receptor beta chains listed next were all sequenced from one sample in a study of T cells in Graves' hyperthyroidism and ophthalmopathy. RNA transcripts gave rise to amplified TCR beta CDR3 regions. The HTBI primer set drove a first-round RT-PCR of the TCR CDR3. TCRdb redid the calling of the multiplex PCR reads with MiXCR, one entry per CDR3 protein. The sample lists 490,000 or so distinct CDR3 sequences; approximately 22% were seen once. Sequencing input: blood. The receptors stem from a woman in her 70s with Graves' ophthalmopathy.

V gene TRBV28 combines with J gene TRBJ1-6; 8 bases line up with TRBD1. CDR3 size: 16 residues. Trimming at V came to 6 bases and at J to 2 bases, leaving 6 bases not matched to a gene. Germline values: CDR1 MDHEN, CDR2 SYDVKM. The CDR3 DNA sequence: TGTGCCAGCAGAAAAGACAGGGGCGCCTATAATTCACCCCTCCACTTT. As protein: CASRKDRGAYNSPLHF.

V gene TRBV7-2 combines with J gene TRBJ1-6, with TRBD1 matching 10 bases. The CDR3 is 15 amino acids. V lost 7 bases, J lost 10 bases, and 10 bases stayed unmatched. Looked up from germline, CDR1 is SGHTA and CDR2 is FQGNSA. CDR3 DNA sequence: TGTGCCAGCACCCTGGACGGGACAGGGGTATCACCCCTCCACTTT. It encodes CASTLDGTGVSPLHF.

The V call is TRBV4-1, the J call TRBJ1-1; 8 bases map to TRBD1. Germline V gives CDR1 MGHRA, CDR2 YSYEKL. This CDR3 is 15 amino acids long. J lost 4 bases, V lost 4 bases, and 8 bases had no gene match. CDR3 loop: CASSPFWTGRTEAFF. The CDR3 DNA sequence: TGCGCCAGCAGCCCCTTCTGGACAGGGCGCACTGAAGCTTTCTTT.

The chain employs TRBV19 and TRBJ2-5; the match to TRBD1 covers 7 bases. Germline CDR1 reads LNHDA; CDR2 reads SQIVND (reference sequence). J was trimmed by 5 bases and V by 0 bases; bases with no gene match: 6. The CDR3 consists of 15 residues. The CDR3 protein is CASSIDQTGWETQYF. The DNA for the CDR3 is TGTGCCAGTAGTATAGATCAGACAGGGTGGGAGACCCAGTACTTC. Full variable domain (missing parts from reference TRBV19 and TRBJ2-5): DGGITQSPKYLFRKEGQNVTLSCEQNLNHDAMYWYRQDPGQGLRLIYYSQIVNDFQKGDIAEGYSVSREKKESFPLTVTSAQKNPTAFYLCASSIDQTGWETQYFGPGTRLLVL.

The chain recombines TRBV5-1 with TRBJ2-7, with 13 bases that match TRBD2. Per germline, CDR1 SGHRS and CDR2 YFSETQ. The CDR3 covers 14 residues. V trimming: 3 bases; J trimming: 5 bases; junction bases outside the gene matches: 2. The CDR3 sequence: CASSWGLAGHEQYF. The CDR3 coding sequence is TGCGCCAGCAGCTGGGGACTAGCGGGACACGAGCAGTACTTC.